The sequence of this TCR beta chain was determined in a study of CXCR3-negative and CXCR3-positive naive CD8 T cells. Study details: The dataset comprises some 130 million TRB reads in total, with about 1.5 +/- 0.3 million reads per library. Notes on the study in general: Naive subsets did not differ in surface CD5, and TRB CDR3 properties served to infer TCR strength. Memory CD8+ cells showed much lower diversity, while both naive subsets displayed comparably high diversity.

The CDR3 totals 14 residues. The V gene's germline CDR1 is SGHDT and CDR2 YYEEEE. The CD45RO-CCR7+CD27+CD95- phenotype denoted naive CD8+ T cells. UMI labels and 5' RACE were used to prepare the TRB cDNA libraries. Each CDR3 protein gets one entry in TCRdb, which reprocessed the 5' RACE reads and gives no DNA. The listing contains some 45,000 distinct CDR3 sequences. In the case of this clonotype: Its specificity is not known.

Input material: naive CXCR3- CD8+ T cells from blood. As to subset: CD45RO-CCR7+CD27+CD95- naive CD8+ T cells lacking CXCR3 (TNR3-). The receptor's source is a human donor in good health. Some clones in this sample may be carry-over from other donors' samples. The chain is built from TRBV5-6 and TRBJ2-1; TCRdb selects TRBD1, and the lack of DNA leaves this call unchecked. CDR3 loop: CASSPWRGANEQFF.